This T cell receptor beta chain was sequenced during a study of response to subunit inactivated influenza vaccine. Whole-study findings and limits: After each seasonal influenza vaccination, few new T cells are recruited, the authors suggested.

In its sample, this clonotype was seen a few times. Antigen: not known. Germline V gene lookup returns CDR1 SGHRS and CDR2 YFSETQ. This CDR3 is 15 amino acids long. Trimming pared 4 bases from V and 6 bases from J, leaving 18 bases between. TCRdb re-called the RT-PCR reads through MiXCR, storing one row per CDR3 protein. The sample includes more than 450,000 distinct CDR3 sequences, approximately 12% of them seen just once. V and J are TRBV5-1 and TRBJ2-3; D perhaps matches TRBD2 (6 bases). The receptor was derived from a man in his fifties who received an inactivated influenza vaccine. The material sequenced was PBMCs from blood, taken on the day of vaccination. The CDR3 DNA follows: TGCGCCAGCAGCATCGGGACTGCCGGCCAGGATACGCAGTATTTT. The encoded protein is CASSIGTAGQDTQYF.